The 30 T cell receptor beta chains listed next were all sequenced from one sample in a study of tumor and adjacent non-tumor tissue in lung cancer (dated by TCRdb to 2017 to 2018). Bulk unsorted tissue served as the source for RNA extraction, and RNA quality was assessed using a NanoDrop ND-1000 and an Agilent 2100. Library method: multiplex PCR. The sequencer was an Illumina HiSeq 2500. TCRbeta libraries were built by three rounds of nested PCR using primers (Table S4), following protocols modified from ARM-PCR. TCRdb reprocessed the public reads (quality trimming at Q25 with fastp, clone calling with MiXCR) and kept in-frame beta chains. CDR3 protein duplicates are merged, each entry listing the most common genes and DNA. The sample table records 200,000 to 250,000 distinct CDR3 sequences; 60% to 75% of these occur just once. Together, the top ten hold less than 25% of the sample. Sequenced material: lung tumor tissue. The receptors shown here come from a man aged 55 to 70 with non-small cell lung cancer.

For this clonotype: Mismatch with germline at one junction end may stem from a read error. CDR3 in amino acids: CASSLALAGVNEQSF. The CDR3 coding sequence is TGTGCCAGCAGTTTAGCCCTAGCAGGAGTCAATGAGCAGTCCTTC. This chain joins TRBV12-3 or TRBV12-4 and TRBJ2-1, with D possibly matching TRBD2 (5 bases). The CDR3 covers 15 residues.

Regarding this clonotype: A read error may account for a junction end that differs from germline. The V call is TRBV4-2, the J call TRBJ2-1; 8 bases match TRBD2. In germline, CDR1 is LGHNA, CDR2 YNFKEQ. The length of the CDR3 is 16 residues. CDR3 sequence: CGSSQSGGWGYNKQFF. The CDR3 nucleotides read TGTGGCAGCAGCCAGTCGGGGGGGTGGGGATACAATAAGCAGTTCTTC.

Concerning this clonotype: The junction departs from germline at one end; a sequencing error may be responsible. CDR3 sequence: CASTQGGAPYNEQFF. CDR3 bases: TGTGCGAGTACCCAGGGAGGGGCCCCCTACAATGAGCAGTTCTTC. V is TRBV19 and J is TRBJ2-1, with 7 bases identical to TRBD2. Germline V gene sequence: CDR1 LNHDA, CDR2 SQIVND (reference sequence). CDR3 length: 15 residues.

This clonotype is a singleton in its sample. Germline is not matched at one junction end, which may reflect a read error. CDR3 sequence: CTSSSQGTNTEAFF. The CDR3 DNA reads TGTACCAGCAGTTCACAGGGGACGAACACTGAAGCTTTCTTT. The V and J genes are TRBV6-6 and TRBJ1-1; 7 bases align to TRBD1. CDR3 length: 14 residues. CDR1 is MNHNY and CDR2 is SVGAGI in the germline V gene (reference sequence).

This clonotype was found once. CDR3 nucleotide sequence: TGCAGTGCTCAATGCGGGACTAGCGGGAGAAGAACCTACGAGCAGTACTTC. Translated: CSAQCGTSGRRTYEQYF. This sequence joins TRBV20-1 and TRBJ2-7, with 14 nucleotides matching TRBD2. The CDR3 covers 17 residues. Trimming removed 5 bases from V and 2 bases from J; junction bases left unmatched: 11. Germline CDR1 reads DFQATT; CDR2 reads SNEGSKA (reference sequence).

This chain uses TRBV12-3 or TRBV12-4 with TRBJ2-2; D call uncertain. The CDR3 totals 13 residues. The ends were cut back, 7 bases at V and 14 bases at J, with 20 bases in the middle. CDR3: CASTQLKAWGLFF. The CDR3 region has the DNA TGTGCCAGCACCCAACTCAAGGCCTGGGGACTGTTTTTT.

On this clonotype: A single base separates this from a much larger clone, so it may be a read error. The CDR3 is CSSSPWSDTEAFF. CDR3 nucleotides: TGCTCCAGCAGCCCGTGGTCGGACACTGAAGCTTTCTTT. The V and J genes are TRBV4-1 and TRBJ1-1; the D is unclear. Germline CDR1 is MGHRA and CDR2 is YSYEKL. CDR3 length: 13 amino acids.

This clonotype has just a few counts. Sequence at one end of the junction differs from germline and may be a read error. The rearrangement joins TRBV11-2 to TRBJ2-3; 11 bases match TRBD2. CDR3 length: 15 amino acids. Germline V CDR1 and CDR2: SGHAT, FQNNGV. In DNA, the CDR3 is TGTGTCAGCAGCCTAGCGGGAGGTCCTAAAGATACGCAGTATTTT. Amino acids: CVSSLAGGPKDTQYF.

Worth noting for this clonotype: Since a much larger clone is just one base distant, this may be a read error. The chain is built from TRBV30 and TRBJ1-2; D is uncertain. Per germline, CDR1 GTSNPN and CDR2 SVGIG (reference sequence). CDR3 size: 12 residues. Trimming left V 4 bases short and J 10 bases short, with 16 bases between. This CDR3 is CAWTKSFGDYTF. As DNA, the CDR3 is TGTGCCTGGACCAAATCCTTCGGGGACTACACCTTC. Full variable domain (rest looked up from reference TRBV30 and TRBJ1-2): SQTIHQWPATLVQPVGSPLSLECTVEGTSNPNLYWYRQAAGRGLQLLFYSVGIGQISSEVPQNLSASRPQDRQFILSSKKLLLSDSGFYLCAWTKSFGDYTFGSGTRLTVV.

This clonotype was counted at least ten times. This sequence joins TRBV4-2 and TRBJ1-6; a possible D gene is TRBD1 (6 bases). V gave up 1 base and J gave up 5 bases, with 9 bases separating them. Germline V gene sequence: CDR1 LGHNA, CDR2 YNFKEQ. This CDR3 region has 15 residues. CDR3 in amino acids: CASSQGTENNSPLHF. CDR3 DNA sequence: TGTGCCAGCAGCCAAGGGACAGAGAATAATTCACCCCTCCACTTT.

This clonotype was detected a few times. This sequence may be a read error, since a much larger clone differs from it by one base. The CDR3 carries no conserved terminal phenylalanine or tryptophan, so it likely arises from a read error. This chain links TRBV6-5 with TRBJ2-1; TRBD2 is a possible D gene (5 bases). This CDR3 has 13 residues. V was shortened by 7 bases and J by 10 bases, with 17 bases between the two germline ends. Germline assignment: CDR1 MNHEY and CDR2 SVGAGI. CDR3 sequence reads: CASTHSGVGEQFL. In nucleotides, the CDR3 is TGTGCCAGCACCCATTCCGGGGTGGGGGAGCAGTTCTTA.

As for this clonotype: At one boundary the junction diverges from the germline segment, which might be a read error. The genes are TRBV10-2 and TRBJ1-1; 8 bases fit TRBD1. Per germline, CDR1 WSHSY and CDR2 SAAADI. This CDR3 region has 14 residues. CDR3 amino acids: CASSWTGRNTETFF. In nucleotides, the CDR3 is TGCGCCAGCAGTTGGACAGGGCGGAACACTGAAACTTTCTTT.

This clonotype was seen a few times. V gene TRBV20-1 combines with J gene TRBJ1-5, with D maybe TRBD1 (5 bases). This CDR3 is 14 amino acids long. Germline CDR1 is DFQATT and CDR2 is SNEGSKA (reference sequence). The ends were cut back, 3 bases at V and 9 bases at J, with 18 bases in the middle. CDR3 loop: CSASPRGAVPPQHF. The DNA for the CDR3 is TGCAGTGCTAGCCCAAGAGGGGCAGTTCCGCCCCAGCATTTT.

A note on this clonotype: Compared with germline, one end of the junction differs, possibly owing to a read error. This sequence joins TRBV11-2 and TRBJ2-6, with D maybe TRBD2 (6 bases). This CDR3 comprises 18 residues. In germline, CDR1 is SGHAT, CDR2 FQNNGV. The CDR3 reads CAGSPTSWGATGDNVLTF. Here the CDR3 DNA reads TGTGCCGGCAGTCCAACTAGCTGGGGAGCCACTGGGGACAACGTCCTGACTTTC.

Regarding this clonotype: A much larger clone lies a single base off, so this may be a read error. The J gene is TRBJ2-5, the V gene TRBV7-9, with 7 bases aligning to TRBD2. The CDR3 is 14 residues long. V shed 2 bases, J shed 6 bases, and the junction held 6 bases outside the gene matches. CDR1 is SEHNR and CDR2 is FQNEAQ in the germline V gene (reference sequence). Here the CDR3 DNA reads TGTGCCAGCAGCTTAACGGGAGCGGGGAAGACCCAGTACTTC. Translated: CASSLTGAGKTQYF.

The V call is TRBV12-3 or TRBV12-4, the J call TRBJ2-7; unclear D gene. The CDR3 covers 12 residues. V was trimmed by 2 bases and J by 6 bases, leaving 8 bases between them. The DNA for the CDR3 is TGTGCCAGCAGTTTAACCACCTCCGAGCAGTACTTC. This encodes CASSLTTSEQYF.

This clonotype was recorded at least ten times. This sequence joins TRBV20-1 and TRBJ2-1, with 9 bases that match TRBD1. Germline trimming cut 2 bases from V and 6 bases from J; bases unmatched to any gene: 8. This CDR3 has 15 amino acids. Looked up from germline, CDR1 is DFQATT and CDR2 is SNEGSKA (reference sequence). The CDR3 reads CSARWGQGWANEQFF. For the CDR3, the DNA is TGCAGTGCTAGATGGGGACAGGGTTGGGCCAATGAGCAGTTCTTC.

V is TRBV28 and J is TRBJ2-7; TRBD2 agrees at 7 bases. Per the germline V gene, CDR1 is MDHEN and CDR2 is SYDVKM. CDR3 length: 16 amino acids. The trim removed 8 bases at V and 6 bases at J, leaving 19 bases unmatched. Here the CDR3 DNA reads TGTGCCAGCGAACGGGACTATACGATCCTCACGGGCGAGCAGTACTTC. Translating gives CASERDYTILTGEQYF.

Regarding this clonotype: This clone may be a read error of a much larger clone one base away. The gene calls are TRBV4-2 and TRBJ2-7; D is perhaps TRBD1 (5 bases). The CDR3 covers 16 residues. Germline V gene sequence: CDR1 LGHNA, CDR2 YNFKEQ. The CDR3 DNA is TGTACCAGCAGCCAAGATCAGGGCAGCAACTCCTACGAGCAGTACTTC. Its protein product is CTSSQDQGSNSYEQYF.

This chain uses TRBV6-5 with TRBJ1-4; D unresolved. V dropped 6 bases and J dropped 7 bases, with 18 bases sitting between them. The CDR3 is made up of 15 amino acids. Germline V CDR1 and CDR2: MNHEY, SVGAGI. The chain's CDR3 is CASSPTPWISEKLFF. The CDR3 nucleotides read TGTGCCAGCAGCCCAACTCCGTGGATTAGTGAAAAACTGTTTTTT.

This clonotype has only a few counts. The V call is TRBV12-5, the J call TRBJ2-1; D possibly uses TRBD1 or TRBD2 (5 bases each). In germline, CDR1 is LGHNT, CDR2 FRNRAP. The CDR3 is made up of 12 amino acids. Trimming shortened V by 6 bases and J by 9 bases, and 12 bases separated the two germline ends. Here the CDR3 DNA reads TGTGCTAGTGGGGACTTTAGGGGTGAGCAGTTCTTC. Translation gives CASGDFRGEQFF.

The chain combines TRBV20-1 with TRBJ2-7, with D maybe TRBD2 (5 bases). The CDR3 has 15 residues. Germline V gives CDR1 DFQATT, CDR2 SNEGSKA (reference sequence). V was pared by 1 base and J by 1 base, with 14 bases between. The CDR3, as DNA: TGCAGTGCTAGAGCATGGGGAGTTAGGTCCTACGAGCAGTACTTC. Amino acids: CSARAWGVRSYEQYF.

CDR3 sequence (DNA): TGCAGCGTTGAAGCCAAGGCCGGGGTTCAGGGTGCCTACACCTTC. This codes for CSVEAKAGVQGAYTF. The chain is built from TRBV29-1 and TRBJ1-2, with D possibly matching TRBD1 (5 bases). Germline CDR1 and CDR2: SQVTM and ANQGSEA. The CDR3 runs to 15 residues. V dropped 1 base and J dropped 10 bases, with 22 bases sitting between them.

The chain's CDR3 is CASSFRTTLHF. The DNA of the CDR3 is TGTGCCAGCAGCTTTCGAACAACCCTCCACTTT. The gene calls are TRBV7-2 and TRBJ1-6; D is uncertain. Germline CDR1 SGHTA, CDR2 FQGNSA. This CDR3 has 11 amino acids. V lost 3 bases and J lost 14, with 8 bases in between.

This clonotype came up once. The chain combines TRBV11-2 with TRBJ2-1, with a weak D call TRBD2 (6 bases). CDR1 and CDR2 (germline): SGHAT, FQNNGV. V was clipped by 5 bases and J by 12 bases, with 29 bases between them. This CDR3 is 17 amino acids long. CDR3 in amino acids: CASSQPKRTRDSGGQFF. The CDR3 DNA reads TGTGCCAGCAGCCAACCTAAAAGGACGAGGGACTCCGGTGGGCAGTTCTTC.

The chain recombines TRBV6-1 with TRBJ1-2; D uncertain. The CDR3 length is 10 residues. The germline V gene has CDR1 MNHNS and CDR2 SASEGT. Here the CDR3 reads CSAGVNGYTF. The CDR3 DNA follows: TGTTCGGCTGGGGTGAATGGCTACACCTTC.

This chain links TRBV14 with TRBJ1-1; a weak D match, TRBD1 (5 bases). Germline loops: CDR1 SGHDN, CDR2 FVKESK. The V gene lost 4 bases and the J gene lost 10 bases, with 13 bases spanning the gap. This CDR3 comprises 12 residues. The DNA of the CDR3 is TGTGCCAGCAGCCTGGGACGTTTTGGAGCTTTCTTT. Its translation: CASSLGRFGAFF.

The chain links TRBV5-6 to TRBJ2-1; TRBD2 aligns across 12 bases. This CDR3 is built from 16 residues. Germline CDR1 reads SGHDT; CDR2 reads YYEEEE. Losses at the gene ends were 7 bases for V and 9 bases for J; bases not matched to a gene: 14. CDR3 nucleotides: TGTGCCAGCGGCCCCCCGACTAGCGGGGGTATCGTTGAGCAGTTCTTC. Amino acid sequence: CASGPPTSGGIVEQFF.

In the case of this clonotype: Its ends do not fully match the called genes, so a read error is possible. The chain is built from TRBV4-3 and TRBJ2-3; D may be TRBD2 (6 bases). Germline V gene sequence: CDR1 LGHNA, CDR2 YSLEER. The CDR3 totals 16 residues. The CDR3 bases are TGCGCCAGCAACCAAGATAGAGCGGGCATCACAGATACACAGTATTTT. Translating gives CASNQDRAGITDTQYF.

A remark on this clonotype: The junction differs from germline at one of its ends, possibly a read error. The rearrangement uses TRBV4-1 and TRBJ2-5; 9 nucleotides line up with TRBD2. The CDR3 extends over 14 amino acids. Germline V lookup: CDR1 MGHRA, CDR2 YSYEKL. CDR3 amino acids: CVSSQSGGQETQYF. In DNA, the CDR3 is TGCGTCAGCAGCCAAAGCGGGGGGCAAGAGACCCAGTACTTC.